Below are 27 T cell receptor beta chains sequenced from a single sample in a study of cytomegalovirus exposure and HLA in healthy donors. PCR involved 60 Vbeta and 13 Jbeta primers. The repertoire was sequenced with immunoSEQ multiplex PCR; TCRdb's copy has only in-frame clones and lacks some. The repertoire includes around 150,000 clones, roughly 71% of them detected once, and approximately 3% sits in the top ten. Sample: PBMCs. These receptors were collected from a woman aged 50 to 65 in good health and CMV-seropositive.

The CDR3 loop is CASSKAGGYGYTF. The CDR3 DNA is TGTGCCAGTAGTAAGGCAGGGGGCTATGGCTACACCTTC. The J gene is TRBJ1-2, the V gene TRBV19, with 7 bases matching TRBD1. CDR1 and CDR2 (germline): LNHDA, SQIVND (reference sequence). With V trimmed by 4 bases and J by 4 bases, 3 bases remained unmatched. The CDR3 totals 13 residues.

J is TRBJ2-7 and V is TRBV11-2; TRBD1 might be the D (8 bases). CDR3 length: 15 amino acids. Trimming shortened V by 1 base and J by 3 bases, and 13 bases separated the two germline ends. From germline, CDR1 is SGHAT and CDR2 FQNNGV. CDR3 bases: TGTGCCAGCAGCTTAGCGACAGGGGACTACTACGAGCAGTACTTC. Protein: CASSLATGDYYEQYF.

The V gene is TRBV4-1, the J gene TRBJ2-1, with 12 bases identical to TRBD2. This CDR3 spans 16 amino acids. Looked up from germline, CDR1 is MGHRA and CDR2 is YSYEKL. J gave up 4 bases and V 4 bases, and 5 bases lay outside the gene matches. The CDR3 is CASSRSTSGGYNEQFF. In nucleotides, the CDR3 is TGCGCCAGCAGCCGATCGACTAGCGGGGGATACAATGAGCAGTTCTTC.

This clone was observed a few times. The V and J genes are TRBV9 and TRBJ2-5; 9 bases fit TRBD2. V lost 0 bases to trimming and J lost 3 bases; unmatched junction nucleotides: 3. Germline V lookup: CDR1 SGDLS, CDR2 YYNGEE. The length of the CDR3 is 15 residues. The chain's CDR3 is CASSVGLAGKETQYF. The CDR3 DNA is TGTGCCAGCAGCGTAGGCCTAGCGGGGAAAGAGACCCAGTACTTC. The full variable domain, rest sourced from reference TRBV9 and TRBJ2-5, is DSGVTQTPKHLITATGQRVTLRCSPRSGDLSVYWYQQSLDQGLQFLIQYYNGEERAKGNILERFSAQQFPDLHSELNLSSLELGDSALYFCASSVGLAGKETQYFGPGTRLLVL.

The CDR3 DNA reads TGTGCCAGTAGTAACACAGGGACGAGGGGCTACACCTTC. Translated, it gives CASSNTGTRGYTF. V and J are TRBV19 and TRBJ1-2, with TRBD1 as a possible D gene (6 bases). The CDR3 sequence is 13 residues long. The V end lost 4 bases, the J end lost 8 bases, and 14 bases lay between the germline ends. Germline CDR1 is LNHDA and CDR2 is SQIVND (reference sequence).

The chain links TRBV5-1 to TRBJ2-7, with 8 bases fitting TRBD2. This CDR3 has 16 amino acids. The germline CDR1 and CDR2 sequences are SGHRS and YFSETQ. Trimming took 4 bases from V and 2 from J; bases not matched to a gene: 11. CDR3 DNA: TGCGCCAGCAGCCGCATATCGGGAGCGGGGGCCTACGAGCAGTACTTC. Its protein is CASSRISGAGAYEQYF.

This clone was counted only a few times. The CDR3 region has the DNA TGCGCCAGCAGCCAAGATTGGGCTAGCGGATACAATGAGCAGTTCTTC. Translation: CASSQDWASGYNEQFF. The chain uses TRBV4-1 and TRBJ2-1; 7 nucleotides agree with TRBD2. The germline V gene encodes CDR1 MGHRA and CDR2 YSYEKL. Losses at the gene ends were 0 bases for V and 4 bases for J; bases not matched to a gene: 6. The CDR3 totals 16 residues.

J is TRBJ1-5 and V is TRBV4-2; D perhaps matches TRBD1 (6 bases). Germline V gene sequence: CDR1 LGHNA, CDR2 YNFKEQ. V dropped 4 bases and J dropped 2 bases, with 12 bases sitting between them. The CDR3 consists of 15 residues. CDR3 residues: CASSPDRWGNQPQHF. In DNA form, the CDR3 reads TGTGCCAGCAGCCCAGACAGGTGGGGCAATCAGCCCCAGCATTTT.

The chain couples TRBV7-8 to TRBJ2-1; 10 positions match TRBD1. Germline trimming cut 5 bases from V and 8 bases from J; bases unmatched to any gene: 12. The CDR3 runs 16 residues. Looked up from germline, CDR1 is SGHVS and CDR2 is FQNEAQ. The DNA for the CDR3 is TGTGCCAGCAGCCCCCGCCCGGGACAGGGGTTCGATGAGCAGTTCTTC. Protein product: CASSPRPGQGFDEQFF. Looking up the rest from reference TRBV7-8 and TRBJ2-1 gives the full variable domain: GAGVSQSPRYKVAKRGQDVALRCDPISGHVSLFWYQQALGQGPEFLTYFQNEAQLDKSGLPSDRFFAERPEGSVSTLKIQRTQQEDSAVYLCASSPRPGQGFDEQFFGPGTRLTVL.

The V and J genes are TRBV7-8 and TRBJ1-2; D call uncertain. Germline V gene sequence: CDR1 SGHVS, CDR2 FQNEAQ. V was pared by 4 bases and J by 0 bases, with 9 bases between. CDR3 length equals 14 residues. The CDR3 sequence: CASSSGLANYGYTF. Here the CDR3 DNA reads TGTGCCAGCAGCTCTGGCCTTGCTAACTATGGCTACACCTTC.

This clone was counted a few times. This chain links TRBV14 with TRBJ2-1; TRBD2 might be the D (6 bases). Trimming removed 5 bases at V and 8 bases at J, with 19 bases between. Germline CDR1 and CDR2: SGHDN and FVKESK. The CDR3 extends over 15 amino acids. In DNA form, the CDR3 reads TGTGCCAGCAGCGTTCTAGAGGGACTCGTCGATGAGCAGTTCTTC. This translates into CASSVLEGLVDEQFF.

The rearrangement links TRBV18 to TRBJ1-1; weak D call: TRBD1 (6 bases). CDR3 length equals 14 residues. Trimming cost V 6 bases and J 0 bases, with 11 bases left between them. Germline CDR1 is KGHSH and CDR2 is LQKENI. CDR3 sequence reads: CASSSTGMNTEAFF. The CDR3 nucleotides read TGTGCCAGCTCGTCGACAGGTATGAACACTGAAGCTTTCTTT.

The rearrangement links TRBV27 to TRBJ1-2; a weak D match, TRBD1 (5 bases). Trimming removed 1 base from V and 8 bases from J, with 17 bases in between. Germline CDR1 is MNHEY and CDR2 is SMNVEV (reference sequence). This CDR3 spans 15 amino acids. CDR3 DNA sequence: TGTGCCAGCAGTTTATATGGCAGGGCCTCTATCGGCTACACCTTC. Protein: CASSLYGRASIGYTF.

The chain recombines TRBV6-6 with TRBJ1-1; 9 nucleotides line up with TRBD1. The CDR3 length is 13 residues. Germline-derived CDR1 and CDR2 are MNHNY and SVGAGI (reference sequence). V was pared by 2 bases and J by 8 bases, with 3 bases of the junction left unmatched. CDR3 region: CASSYVQGAEAFF. DNA of the CDR3: TGTGCCAGCAGTTACGTACAGGGGGCGGAAGCTTTCTTT.

The chain recombines TRBV5-1 with TRBJ2-3; the match to TRBD1 covers 7 bases. With V trimmed by 4 bases and J by 4 bases, 12 bases remained unmatched. From germline, CDR1 is SGHRS and CDR2 YFSETQ. The CDR3 loop spans 16 amino acids. CDR3 region: CASSRRQGSGADTQYF. The CDR3 DNA sequence: TGCGCCAGCAGCAGGCGACAGGGAAGTGGCGCAGATACGCAGTATTTT.

On this clone itself: This sample also contains other DNA sequences that code for the same CDR3. This chain uses TRBV5-1 with TRBJ2-2, with 7 bases lining up with TRBD1. V dropped 4 bases and J dropped 3; count of bases not matched to a gene: 6. The CDR3 spans 15 residues. Germline V gives CDR1 SGHRS, CDR2 YFSETQ. Here the CDR3 DNA reads TGCGCCAGCAGCCTCAGGCAGGGGGACACCGGGGAGCTGTTTTTT. Encoded protein: CASSLRQGDTGELFF. Full variable domain (rest looked up from reference TRBV5-1 and TRBJ2-2): KAGVTQTPRYLIKTRGQQVTLSCSPISGHRSVSWYQQTPGQGLQFLFEYFSETQRNKGNFPGRFSGRQFSNSRSEMNVSTLELGDSALYLCASSLRQGDTGELFFGEGSRLTVL.

This clone was recorded a few times. This chain links TRBV2 with TRBJ2-5, with 11 positions matching TRBD1. Per germline, CDR1 SNHLY and CDR2 FYNNEI. The CDR3 sequence is 14 residues long. Written as DNA, the CDR3 is TGTGCGGACAGGGGGCCCCTCGACTTGCAGACCCAGTACTTC. Its protein product is CADRGPLDLQTQYF. The entire variable domain, with the rest obtained from reference TRBV2 and TRBJ2-5, is as follows: EPEVTQTPSHQVTQMGQEVILRCVPISNHLYFYWYRQILGQKVEFLVSFYNNEISEKSEIFDDQFSVERPDGSNFTLKIRSTKLEDSAMYFCADRGPLDLQTQYFGPGTRLLVL.

The CDR3 sequence is CASSRGGGPYEQYF. The CDR3 DNA is TGTGCCAGCAGCCGAGGCGGGGGGCCCTACGAGCAGTACTTC. The rearrangement joins TRBV14 to TRBJ2-7; 8 bases align to TRBD2. This CDR3 has 14 amino acids. With V trimmed by 4 bases and J by 2 bases, 4 bases remained unmatched. Germline CDR1 and CDR2: SGHDN and FVKESK.

The rearrangement links TRBV6-5 to TRBJ2-2, with D possibly TRBD1 on 5 matching bases. V gave up 6 bases and J gave up 4 bases, with 12 bases separating them. This CDR3 region has 14 residues. Germline V lookup: CDR1 MNHEY, CDR2 SVGAGI. Written as DNA, the CDR3 is TGTGCCAGCAGCTACGGACAAATCACCGGGGAGCTGTTTTTT. Translation: CASSYGQITGELFF.

This clone appeared a few times. The chain links TRBV4-1 to TRBJ1-4; D is uncertain. CDR3 length equals 17 residues. Germline V gene sequence: CDR1 MGHRA, CDR2 YSYEKL. Trimming cost V 2 bases and J 0 bases, with 13 bases left between them. The CDR3 reads CASSQFGLVATNEKLFF. The CDR3 DNA follows: TGCGCCAGCAGCCAATTCGGCCTAGTTGCAACTAATGAAAAACTGTTTTTT.

The chain joins TRBV13 to TRBJ2-6; D unresolved. The CDR3 is 14 amino acids. Trimming cost V 4 bases and J 1 base, with 5 bases left between them. Looked up from germline, CDR1 is PRHDT and CDR2 is FYEKMQ (reference sequence). CDR3 bases: TGTGCCAGCAGCTCGCGGTCTGGGGCCAACGTCCTGACTTTC. Its protein is CASSSRSGANVLTF.

This chain uses TRBV30 with TRBJ2-7; 11 nucleotides line up with TRBD1. Trimming cost V 1 base and J 2 bases; bases outside gene matches: 4. The CDR3 loop spans 15 amino acids. Germline lookup yields CDR1 GTSNPN and CDR2 SVGIG (reference sequence). This CDR3 reads CAWSEGTGGTYEQYF. The CDR3 coding sequence is TGTGCCTGGAGTGAGGGGACAGGGGGAACCTACGAGCAGTACTTC.

The V call is TRBV5-1, the J call TRBJ2-3; TRBD2 is a possible D gene (5 bases). Trimming took off 1 base at V and 5 bases at J, with 11 bases between the two ends. CDR1 SGHRS and CDR2 YFSETQ come from the germline V gene. This CDR3 comprises 14 residues. CDR3 in amino acids: CASSLSGDQDTQYF. CDR3 nucleotide sequence: TGCGCCAGCAGCTTGTCCGGGGATCAAGATACGCAGTATTTT.

The genes are TRBV18 and TRBJ1-1, with 7 bases that match TRBD1. CDR1 KGHSH and CDR2 LQKENI come from the germline V gene. The V segment lost 8 bases and the J segment 1 base; nucleotides outside the gene matches: 4. This CDR3 has 13 amino acids. The DNA of the CDR3 is TGTGCCAGCCTGGGACAGAGGAACACTGAAGCTTTCTTT. Translation gives CASLGQRNTEAFF.

The gene calls are TRBV5-4 and TRBJ2-1, with D maybe TRBD1 (6 bases). V was clipped by 2 bases and J by 7 bases, with 13 bases between them. The CDR3 loop spans 14 amino acids. Germline CDR1 SGHNT, CDR2 YYREEE (reference sequence). CDR3 sequence reads: CASSFRQATNEQFF. The CDR3 DNA is TGTGCCAGCAGCTTTAGACAGGCTACGAATGAGCAGTTCTTC.

This sequence joins TRBV11-2 and TRBJ2-7, with a weak D call TRBD1 (6 bases). The CDR3 is 13 residues long. The germline V and J ends were trimmed by 4 bases and 4 bases, with 11 bases remaining between them. The germline V gene has CDR1 SGHAT and CDR2 FQNNGV. DNA of the CDR3: TGTGCCAGCAGCTCGTTAGGGGGATACGAGCAGTACTTC. Amino acids: CASSSLGGYEQYF.

The table lists this clone with a count of one. The chain is built from TRBV5-6 and TRBJ1-6, with 7 bases lining up with TRBD1. This CDR3 has 16 residues. The J segment lost 2 bases and the V segment lost 4 bases, leaving 6 bases of the junction unmatched. Germline V gene sequence: CDR1 SGHDT, CDR2 YYEEEE. CDR3 sequence (DNA): TGTGCCAGCAGCCCAGGGGGGTTCGCCTATAATTCACCCCTCCACTTT. It yields the protein CASSPGGFAYNSPLHF.